Listed below are T cell receptor beta chains from one sample, sequenced in a study of technical replicates of blood from a few donors. TCRdb's copy holds only in-frame clones and misses some; the assay was immunoSEQ multiplex PCR. The sample records under 85,000 clones, roughly 96% being singletons. Sequencing input: T cells isolated from PBMCs. These receptors were collected from a human donor in good health. Both conserved end residues are part of each CDR3. A D gene is named only where the DNA matches it firmly. The size of a clone is reported for some rows only, either as once, few or many, or as a class for expanded clones.

d_gene	v_gene	j_gene	abundance	CDR3nt	CDR3aa
TRBD1	TRBV6-5	TRBJ2-1	once	TGTGCCAGCTCAGGGGGCGGGAATGAGCAGTTCTTC	CASSGGGNEQFF
TRBD1	TRBV28	TRBJ1-3	.	TGTGCCAGCAGCCTCGGGACAGTGTCTGGAAACACCATATATTTT	CASSLGTVSGNTIYF
.	TRBV25-1	TRBJ2-1	.	TGTGCCAGCAGCCGAAGCGCTTTAAACAATGAGCAGTTCTTC	CASSRSALNNEQFF
TRBD1	TRBV10-3	TRBJ1-2	.	TGTGCCATCAGTGATACGGGACAGCCGGTGTCGCTACACTTC	CAISDTGQPVSLHF
.	TRBV14	TRBJ1-5	.	TGTGCCAGCAGCCAAGATTTAAATCAGCCCCAGCATTTT	CASSQDLNQPQHF
.	TRBV10-1	TRBJ1-5	once	TGCGCCAGCAGGTTCAGACAGTCGATCACGCCCCAGCATTTT	CASRFRQSITPQHF
.	TRBV6-5	TRBJ1-2	.	TGTGCCAGCAACTCCGGGGTAGACGGCTACACCTTC	CASNSGVDGYTF
.	TRBV2	TRBJ1-1	.	TGTGCCAGCAGTGAAGCCGGGTACACTGAAGCTTTCTTT	CASSEAGYTEAFF
.	TRBV5-1	TRBJ1-5	few	TGCGCCAGCAGCTTGCTGGGCTATCAGCCCCAGCATTTT	CASSLLGYQPQHF
TRBD1	TRBV7-9	TRBJ1-2	.	TGTGCCAGCAGCTTCGGACAGGGGGCTGGGGGCTACACCTTC	CASSFGQGAGGYTF
.	TRBV19	TRBJ2-1	.	TGTGCCAGTAGTTTAGGGCTTGAGGGTGAGCAGTTCTTC	CASSLGLEGEQFF
.	TRBV29-1	TRBJ1-1	.	TGCAGCGTTGTCAGGTTGGGGCTAGGGGACACTGAAGCTTTCTTT	CSVVRLGLGDTEAFF
TRBD1	TRBV6-6	TRBJ1-1	.	TGTGCCAGCAGTTACTCGATGGACAGGGGGCAAACTGAAGCTTTCTTT	CASSYSMDRGQTEAFF
.	TRBV18	TRBJ2-7	.	TGTGCCAGCTCACCGAACAGGGCGCTGGGGGAGCAGTACTTC	CASSPNRALGEQYF
.	TRBV4-1	TRBJ1-6	.	TGCGCCAGCAGCCCAGGACAAGCGTCTAATTCACCCCTCCACTTT	CASSPGQASNSPLHF
.	TRBV10-2	TRBJ2-1	.	TGCGCCAGCAGGGAAGACTATGAGCAGTTCTTC	CASREDYEQFF
.	TRBV5-4	TRBJ2-5	.	TGTGCCAGCAGCTTTTGGGGGCCGGGTGAGACCCAGTACTTC	CASSFWGPGETQYF
TRBD1	TRBV30	TRBJ1-1	.	TGTGCCTGGAGGGACAGGGGGAACACTGAAGCTTTCTTT	CAWRDRGNTEAFF
TRBD1	TRBV27	TRBJ2-1	.	TGTGCCAGCAGTTGGGGACAGGGGGCGGGTGTGGCCAATGAGCAGTTCTTC	CASSWGQGAGVANEQFF
.	TRBV28	TRBJ2-5	.	TGTGCCAGCAGTTTGGACTACCAAGAGACCCAGTACTTC	CASSLDYQETQYF
.	TRBV11-3	TRBJ1-1	.	TGTGCCAGCAGCTTAGATGACAGACTGAACACTGAAGCTTTCTTT	CASSLDDRLNTEAFF
TRBD2	TRBV11-3	TRBJ2-3	.	TGTGCCAGCAGCTGGGGGGGACTAGCGGCTCGCACAGATACGCAGTATTTT	CASSWGGLAARTDTQYF
.	TRBV10-1	TRBJ2-1	.	TGCGCCAGCAGTGCGGGGGACCTCTACAATGAGCAGTTCTTC	CASSAGDLYNEQFF
TRBD2	TRBV5-4	TRBJ2-3	.	TGTGCCAGCAGCTTGAAAAGCGGGAGCGCAGATACGCAGTATTTT	CASSLKSGSADTQYF
.	TRBV27	TRBJ1-2	.	TGTGCCAGCAGTTTCCGGGAGGGGAGCGGCTACACCTTC	CASSFREGSGYTF
.	TRBV5-4	TRBJ1-5	.	TGTGCCAGCAGCGTGCAGAATCAGCCCCAGCATTTT	CASSVQNQPQHF
TRBD1	TRBV10-3	TRBJ1-2	.	TGTGCCATCAGTGAGTCGAAAGGGGGCGGTAATAGCTACACCTTC	CAISESKGGGNSYTF
TRBD2	TRBV19	TRBJ2-1	.	TGTGCCAGTAGTACCACTAGCGGGACCACCTTTGGGGGCGAGCAGTTCTTC	CASSTTSGTTFGGEQFF
.	TRBV6-1	TRBJ2-5	once	TGTGCCAGCAGTACCGCGGGGCTCCAAGAGACCCAGTACTTC	CASSTAGLQETQYF
TRBD1	TRBV2	TRBJ1-2	.	TGTGCCAGCAGTTCCGACAGGGGAGGTGGCTACACCTTC	CASSSDRGGGYTF
.	TRBV5-4	TRBJ1-1	.	TGTGCCAGCAGCTTGGACCAAACCAGAAACACTGAAGCTTTCTTT	CASSLDQTRNTEAFF
TRBD1	TRBV6-1	TRBJ1-2	.	TGTGCCAGCAGTGGGTGGGATACCGGGACAGTAAACTATGGCTACACCTTC	CASSGWDTGTVNYGYTF
TRBD2	TRBV10-3	TRBJ2-7	.	TGTGCCATCAGTGAGTCGCAGGGACTAGCGGGAGTATCCAACGAGCAGTACTTC	CAISESQGLAGVSNEQYF
.	TRBV4-1	TRBJ2-7	.	.	CASSSPGTVFWYEQYF
.	TRBV5-1	TRBJ2-6	.	TGCGCCAGCAGCGAGGCGCTAACTGGGGCCAACGTCCTGACTTTC	CASSEALTGANVLTF
TRBD1	TRBV4-1	TRBJ2-7	.	TGCGCCAGCAGCCAAGATGGGACAGGGGGCATTTACGAGCAGTACTTC	CASSQDGTGGIYEQYF
TRBD1	TRBV27	TRBJ2-7	.	TGTGCCAGCAGTTTGGACAGGGGGGCCTACGAGCAGTACTTC	CASSLDRGAYEQYF